A selection of T cell receptor beta chains follows, all from one sample in a study of beta chain features in type 1 diabetes. Only in-frame clones appear in the TCRdb table, and some are missing; sequencing was by immunoSEQ multiplex PCR. The sample holds about 210,000 clones, roughly a tenth seen once. The sequencing input was central memory CD4+ T cells from blood. These receptors were taken from a man in his late teens or twenties in good health. Both conserved end residues are part of each CDR3. Each record gives: D gene, J gene, clone size, V gene, CDR3 protein, CDR3 DNA. The D gene is left open where the match is weak. Size values are once, few and many counts, or a class for expanded clones, and some rows have none.

D: NA; J: TRBJ2-7; size: many; V: TRBV28; CDR3: CASSQTPAYEQYF; DNA: TGTGCCAGCAGTCAAACTCCGGCCTACGAGCAGTACTTC
D: NA; J: TRBJ1-4; size: NA; V: TRBV29-1; CDR3: CSVSKNIGQPATNEKLFF; DNA: TGCAGCGTTTCCAAAAATATAGGACAGCCGGCAACTAATGAAAAACTGTTTTTT
D: NA; J: TRBJ1-1; size: NA; V: TRBV7-8; CDR3: CASSSAGRHTEAFF; DNA: TGTGCCAGCAGCTCCGCGGGGCGACACACTGAAGCTTTCTTT
D: NA; J: TRBJ1-1; size: few; V: TRBV18; CDR3: CASSESGITEAFF; DNA: TGTGCCAGCTCTGAGTCTGGGATCACTGAAGCTTTCTTT
D: TRBD1; J: TRBJ2-4; size: few; V: TRBV7-2; CDR3: CASSLAIRDRLAKNIQYF; DNA: TGTGCCAGCAGCTTAGCCATCCGGGACAGATTAGCCAAAAACATTCAGTACTTC
D: NA; J: TRBJ2-5; size: NA; V: TRBV6-5; CDR3: CASSSLNYREETQYF; DNA: TGTGCCAGCAGTTCCCTAAACTACAGGGAAGAGACCCAGTACTTC
D: TRBD1; J: TRBJ2-1; size: NA; V: TRBV7-2; CDR3: CASSSLGQGYNEQFF; DNA: TGTGCCAGCAGCTCCTTGGGACAGGGGTACAATGAGCAGTTCTTC
D: NA; J: TRBJ1-2; size: NA; V: TRBV6-5; CDR3: CASTHHQTNGYTF; DNA: TGTGCCAGCACCCATCACCAGACGAATGGCTACACCTTC
D: NA; J: TRBJ2-1; size: few; V: TRBV9; CDR3: CASSVVSQPRFYNEQFF; DNA: TGTGCCAGCAGCGTAGTTTCACAGCCCAGATTTTACAATGAGCAGTTCTTC
D: NA; J: TRBJ2-4; size: few; V: TRBV7-8; CDR3: CASSLDDRAKNIQYF; DNA: TGTGCCAGCAGCTTAGACGACAGGGCCAAAAACATTCAGTACTTC
D: NA; J: TRBJ2-5; size: NA; V: TRBV5-6; CDR3: CASSGRWQETQYF; DNA: TGTGCCAGCAGCGGCAGGTGGCAGGAGACCCAGTACTTC
D: NA; J: TRBJ1-1; size: few; V: TRBV30; CDR3: CAWRTSGGTEAFF; DNA: TGTGCCTGGAGGACATCCGGGGGGACTGAAGCTTTCTTT
D: TRBD2; J: TRBJ2-3; size: few; V: TRBV7-8; CDR3: CASSLRTSGSKDTQYF; DNA: TGTGCCAGCAGCCTCAGGACTAGCGGGAGTAAAGATACGCAGTATTTT
D: NA; J: TRBJ2-5; size: NA; V: TRBV4-1; CDR3: CASSQSTSRGGETQYF; DNA: TGCGCCAGCAGCCAATCGACTAGTCGTGGAGGAGAGACCCAGTACTTC
D: TRBD1; J: TRBJ1-1; size: NA; V: TRBV29-1; CDR3: CSAPGQGNTEAFF; DNA: TGCAGCGCCCCGGGACAGGGGAACACTGAAGCTTTCTTT
D: TRBD2; J: TRBJ2-1; size: few; V: TRBV5-1; CDR3: CASSLGLTSKEQFF; DNA: TGCGCCAGCAGCTTGGGCCTGACTAGCAAGGAGCAGTTCTTC
D: TRBD2; J: TRBJ2-3; size: few; V: TRBV19; CDR3: CASSIDLAGETDTQYF; DNA: TGTGCCAGTAGTATCGATCTAGCGGGCGAGACAGATACGCAGTATTTT
D: NA; J: TRBJ1-1; size: medium-sized; V: TRBV18; CDR3: CASSRDSNTEAFF; DNA: TGTGCCAGCTCACGGGATTCGAACACTGAAGCTTTCTTT
D: NA; J: TRBJ2-3; size: NA; V: TRBV5-4; CDR3: CASSLASRGTTDTQYF; DNA: TGTGCCAGCAGCTTGGCGTCTAGGGGAACCACAGATACGCAGTATTTT
D: NA; J: TRBJ1-1; size: NA; V: TRBV6-1; CDR3: CASRSTVNTEAFF; DNA: TGTGCCAGCAGATCCACAGTGAACACTGAAGCTTTCTTT
D: NA; J: TRBJ2-1; size: many; V: TRBV7-2; CDR3: CASSPPQGKQFF; DNA: TGTGCCAGCAGCCCCCCTCAGGGCAAGCAGTTCTTC
D: NA; J: TRBJ2-3; size: NA; V: TRBV7-2; CDR3: CASSFQGRTFTDTQYF; DNA: TGTGCCAGCAGCTTCCAGGGTCGTACCTTCACAGATACGCAGTATTTT
D: TRBD2; J: TRBJ2-7; size: few; V: TRBV6-5; CDR3: CASPREGPDEQYF; DNA: TGTGCCAGCCCGAGGGAGGGCCCCGACGAGCAGTACTTC
D: NA; J: TRBJ1-2; size: NA; V: TRBV2; CDR3: CASREGSNYGYTF; DNA: TGTGCCAGCCGGGAGGGCTCTAACTATGGCTACACCTTC
D: TRBD1; J: TRBJ1-1; size: few; V: TRBV13; CDR3: CASSFGTGGAFF; DNA: TGTGCCAGCAGCTTTGGGACAGGGGGAGCTTTCTTT
D: NA; J: TRBJ1-3; size: few; V: TRBV7-2; CDR3: CASSLDRETNTIYF; DNA: TGTGCCAGCAGCTTAGACAGAGAAACAAACACCATATATTTT
D: NA; J: TRBJ1-3; size: few; V: TRBV6-1; CDR3: CASSLRDTIYF; DNA: TGTGCCAGCAGTTTGCGGGACACCATATATTTT
D: NA; J: TRBJ2-1; size: few; V: TRBV2; CDR3: CASRPFSSYNEQFF; DNA: TGTGCCAGCAGACCCTTCAGCTCCTACAATGAGCAGTTCTTC
D: NA; J: TRBJ2-4; size: few; V: TRBV28; CDR3: CASSPEGGPNIQYF; DNA: TGTGCCAGCAGTCCGGAGGGGGGGCCGAACATTCAGTACTTC